This T cell receptor beta chain derives from a study of T-cell memory formation after mild COVID-19 (dated by TCRdb to 2020 to 2022). About the investigation overall: Most TCR sequence clusters were specific to one of the two donors. Longitudinal TCRalpha and TCRbeta repertoire sequencing tracked T-cell clones expanding and contracting after mild COVID-19 in a couple of donors. The cohort comprised two young, previously healthy adult volunteers, one female and one male.

The germline V gene (reference sequence) provides CDR1 SEHNR and CDR2 FQNEAQ. Unmatched junction bases come to 16, with V trimmed by 2 bases and J by 6 bases. The CDR3, cysteine through phenylalanine, is 18 amino acids long. Here the CDR3 DNA is all that survives: 54 bases in frame from base 1. Beyond this particular receptor, the publication reports: The detection of some responding clones in pre-infection memory suggests that pre-existing cross-reactive memory T cells joined the SARS-CoV-2 response. Contracting CD4+ clones were located mainly in the CM and EM memory subsets, whereas CD8+ clones were found to be enriched in EMRA. Balanced CD4/CD8 phenotypes were observed for clones contracting from day 15 to 85, whereas a bias towards CD4+ was observed for a second wave of clones expanding from day 15 to 37. Only a couple of mild cases were covered by the study, and larger cohorts that include severe cases with pre-infection samples were considered necessary. The second-wave clones that peaked on day 37 were not confirmed to be SARS-CoV-2 specific.

PBMCs were isolated by Ficoll-Paque density gradient centrifugation. This clonotype was picked up a small number of times. The target of this receptor is not known. Base qualities are not at hand, and no much larger clone is one base apart. Sequencing was carried out with an Illumina NovaSeq 6000. cDNA libraries for TCRalpha and TCRbeta were prepared by 5'RACE using constant-segment primers, with sample barcodes and unique molecular identifiers added. RNA was extracted from every sample with Trizol reagent. Library amplification was performed in two PCR steps, and a second sample barcode and Illumina TruSeq adapters were introduced in the second step. Libraries were sequenced on an Illumina NovaSeq with 2 x 150 bp paired-end reads. The authors' analysis ran thus. With migec v1.2.7, reads were demultiplexed and then collapsed into UMI-guided consensus sequences. Using mixcr v2.1.11, the UMI consensuses were aligned to TRA and TRB V and J templates and assembled into clonotypes. Clonotypes were classified as expanded or contracted when called significant by both edgeR and NoisET, with noise models trained on biological replicates. For edgeR calls, a false discovery rate-adjusted p below 0.01 and a log2 fold-change threshold of 1 were applied. As an exploratory analysis of dynamics, PCA with hierarchical clustering was applied to max-normalized trajectories of the 1000 most abundant clonotypes. Separately sequenced CD4+ and CD8+ repertoires were used to assign the CD4 or CD8 phenotype of responding clones. TCRdb trimmed the raw reads at Q25, called clones with MiXCR and kept productive beta chains. Here each entry gathers all rows of one CDR3 protein and keeps the most common genes and DNA. The V and J calls here are based on TCRdb, not the publication. The sample has about 140,000 distinct CDR3 sequences on record, 14% to 15% of them singletons. The ten largest clones represent roughly 28% of the sample.

This sequence originates from an adult woman who had mild COVID-19 (a few samples of this study predate the infection). The sample titles of this study are shuffled in the database, so cell type and time point are left out; the donor was told from shared clones. What was sequenced was PBMCs or a T cell subset sorted from them (not recorded which). The chain links TRBV7-9 with TRBJ2-3; a stretch of 8 junction bases matches TRBD2. The DNA is as follows: TGTGCCAGCAGCTTAATTTTCGGCATGCGGGAGGAAAGTGATACGCAGTATTTT. Translation gives CASSLIFGMREESDTQYF.